A selection of T cell receptor beta chains follows, all from one sample in a study of blood T cell repertoires in COVID-19. Data came from immunoSEQ multiplex PCR; TCRdb stores just in-frame clones and leaves some out. The table has over 250,000 clones, around 90% seen once; the top ten hold approximately 1.2%. The sample was PBMCs or T cells enriched from blood (not recorded which). Receptor source: a woman in her 30s who had recovered from COVID-19. CDR3s include the opening cysteine and the closing phenylalanine or tryptophan. The D gene is left open where the match is weak. The size entry is marked missing in some rows and otherwise reads once, few, many or a size class.

V gene	D gene	J gene	clone size	CDR3 protein	CDR3 DNA
TRBV6-2/TRBV6-3	.	TRBJ2-7	.	CASSAPLQRSYEQYF	TGTGCCAGCAGTGCCCCCCTCCAGCGCTCCTACGAGCAGTACTTC
TRBV29-1	.	TRBJ2-7	.	CSVVGAGVNEQYF	TGCAGCGTTGTTGGGGCAGGGGTCAACGAGCAGTACTTC
TRBV6-5	TRBD1	TRBJ2-1	.	CATSRDRVTSLFF	TGTGCCACGTCCCGGGACAGGGTAACTAGTTTATTCTTC
TRBV27	TRBD1	TRBJ2-7	.	CASSLSGNRGHEQYF	TGTGCCAGCAGTTTATCCGGAAACAGGGGGCACGAGCAGTACTTC
TRBV5-6	TRBD1	TRBJ1-4	.	CASSFTGTGHEKLFF	TGTGCCAGCAGCTTTACCGGGACAGGGCATGAAAAACTGTTTTTT
TRBV5-5	.	TRBJ2-7	.	CASSLGTASYEQYF	TGTGCCAGCAGCTTGGGGACTGCATCCTACGAGCAGTACTTC
TRBV2	TRBD1	TRBJ2-7	.	CATCPGQGFYEQYF	TGTGCCACCTGCCCGGGACAGGGGTTTTACGAGCAGTACTTC
TRBV7-2	TRBD2	TRBJ2-3	once	CASSLVGMASGTTDTQYF	TGTGCCAGCAGCTTAGTAGGTATGGCTAGCGGGACCACAGATACGCAGTATTTT
TRBV6-6	TRBD1	TRBJ1-6	.	CASRPGTGPTSPLHF	TGTGCCAGCAGACCCGGGACAGGGCCTACTTCACCCCTCCACTTT
TRBV9	TRBD1	TRBJ2-1	.	CASSVGADRHNEQFF	TGTGCCAGCAGCGTAGGGGCGGACAGGCACAATGAGCAGTTCTTC
TRBV5-5	TRBD2	TRBJ2-1	.	CASSFGLAGLYNEQFF	TGTGCCAGCAGCTTCGGACTAGCGGGACTGTACAATGAGCAGTTCTTC
TRBV7-3	TRBD2	TRBJ2-2	.	CASSPLAGGVGELFF	TGTGCCAGCAGCCCACTAGCGGGAGGGGTCGGGGAGCTGTTTTTT